The present T cell receptor beta chain was sequenced within a study of cytomegalovirus exposure and HLA in healthy donors. Amplification used 60 Vbeta primers and 13 Jbeta primers. Per the authors' pipeline: The authors later counted some 76 million unique TCR beta chains, some 11 million of them shared. The table came from immunoSEQ multiplex PCR; TCRdb's copy has only in-frame clones and leaves some out. V and J calls and clone size are copied from that table; D and trimming were computed from the DNA. The sample records roughly 100,000 clones, roughly 79% being singletons. The CDR3 has 15 amino acids. Trimming removed 4 bases from V and 7 bases from J; junction bases left unmatched: 8. Germline values: CDR1 SGHDT, CDR2 YYEEEE. Worth noting for this clone: Antigen specificity is unknown.

Findings of the study overall: The authors enumerated around 150 TCR beta chains as linked to cytomegalovirus. Only CMV serostatus was available as immune exposure information. Researchers reported in a later analysis that a missense DCLRE1C variant was tied to TCR beta V- and J-gene trimming.

The sample consisted of PBMCs. The clonotype originates from a woman in her 40s in good health and CMV-seronegative. The chain has TRBV5-6 and TRBJ1-3; 10 bases map to TRBD1. The CDR3 sequence: CASSTTGTGDNTIYF. The CDR3 region has the DNA TGTGCCAGCAGCACAACCGGGACAGGGGACAACACCATATATTTT.